This note documents a single T cell receptor (beta chain) sequence. Per germline, CDR1 SGHAT and CDR2 FQNNGV. Trimming took 3 bases from V and 1 from J, leaving 12 bases between them. The CDR3 spans 15 residues. Clones were sequenced by immunoSEQ multiplex PCR, and TCRdb holds only the in-frame ones, with some missing. The sample has about 40,000 clones, under 95% seen once; the top ten hold less than 1.5%. The record originates from a study of T cell changes during pregnancy in multiple sclerosis. The sample was PBMCs (not recorded whether the cells were cultured). This sequence originates from a female donor with multiple sclerosis, enrolled in a pregnancy study. V is TRBV11-2 and J is TRBJ2-5; D might be TRBD1 or TRBD2, each matching 5 bases. The CDR3 sequence: CASSFLRDAQETQYF. The DNA for the CDR3 is TGTGCCAGCAGCTTCCTCCGGGACGCCCAAGAGACCCAGTACTTC. The whole variable domain, filled in from reference TRBV11-2 and TRBJ2-5, reads EAGVAQSPRYKIIEKRQSVAFWCNPISGHATLYWYQQILGQGPKLLIQFQNNGVVDDSQLPKDRFSAERLKGVDSTLKIQPAKLEDSAVYLCASSFLRDAQETQYFGPGTRLLVL.